A selection of T cell receptor beta chains follows, all from one sample in a study of CD8 T cells in ankylosing spondylitis. TCRdb fed the 5' RACE reads into MiXCR, producing one record per CDR3 protein. Of 200,000 to 300,000 distinct CDR3 sequences listed, 30% to 40% were seen once; the top ten hold approximately 4%. Sequencing was carried out using blood, either unsorted or a sorted T cell fraction (not recorded which). The receptors here all came from a male donor with ankylosing spondylitis or in good health (not recorded which). Both conserved end residues are part of each CDR3. The D gene is left open where the match is weak. Size is stated for part of the rows, as once, few or many counts, or as a class when the clone is expanded.

CDR3 DNA | CDR3 protein | clone size | D gene | J gene | V gene
TGTGCCAGCCGGCTCAGACCGGGACTAGCGGAGTCCTACAATGAGCAGTTCTTC | CASRLRPGLAESYNEQFF | NA | TRBD2 | TRBJ2-1 | TRBV28
TGTGCCATCAACCGCGGCGGGGGGGTTGGAGATACGCAGTATTTT | CAINRGGGVGDTQYF | NA | TRBD2 | TRBJ2-3 | TRBV10-3
TGTGCCAGCAGTCCCACCGGATACTCCTACAATGAGCAGTTCTTC | CASSPTGYSYNEQFF | NA | NA | TRBJ2-1 | TRBV12-3/TRBV12-4
TGTGCCATCAGTGAAGGAAACAGGGGCTATAATTCACCCCTCCACTTT | CAISEGNRGYNSPLHF | few | TRBD1 | TRBJ1-6 | TRBV10-3
TGTGCCAGCAATAATAGAAAGGACAGGGGGGGGAACACTGAAGCTTTCTTT | CASNNRKDRGGNTEAFF | NA | TRBD1 | TRBJ1-1 | TRBV27
TGTGCCAGCAGCCCTGGGCTCGGCCCGGAGACCCAGTACTTC | CASSPGLGPETQYF | NA | NA | TRBJ2-5 | TRBV7-2
TGTGCCAGCAGTTTACGGGGGAAGGAGACCCAGTACTTC | CASSLRGKETQYF | NA | NA | TRBJ2-5 | TRBV12-3/TRBV12-4
TGTGCCAGCATGACTATCGCAGATACGCAGTATTTT | CASMTIADTQYF | few | NA | TRBJ2-3 | TRBV27
TGTGCCAGCAGTGTACAGGGGGGGTTTACGGAGACCCAGTACTTC | CASSVQGGFTETQYF | few | NA | TRBJ2-5 | TRBV27
TGTGCCAGCAGTGAAGCGCCAGCGGGGGCCAAAAACATTCAGTACTTC | CASSEAPAGAKNIQYF | NA | TRBD2 | TRBJ2-4 | TRBV2
TGCAGTGCTAGAGATCGGGCAGGGTTGAGGGAGCAGTACTTC | CSARDRAGLREQYF | NA | NA | TRBJ2-7 | TRBV20-1
TGCAGTGCTCCAACCCACAATGAGCAGTTCTTC | CSAPTHNEQFF | few | NA | TRBJ2-1 | TRBV20-1
TGCAGCGTTGCGGGGACTAGCGGGGGGGCCAATGAGCAGTTCTTC | CSVAGTSGGANEQFF | NA | TRBD2 | TRBJ2-1 | TRBV29-1
TGTGCCAGCAGCAACCGGGGGGCCGTCACCGGGGAGCTGTTTTTT | CASSNRGAVTGELFF | once | NA | TRBJ2-2 | TRBV12-3/TRBV12-4
TGCAGTGCTGCAGGGTTGCGAGGCAATGAGCAGTTCTTC | CSAAGLRGNEQFF | NA | NA | TRBJ2-1 | TRBV20-1
TGTGCCAGCAGCAATACGGGGCCCGCAGATACGCAGTATTTT | CASSNTGPADTQYF | few | NA | TRBJ2-3 | TRBV6-1
TGCGCCAGCAGCCAAGTGGGTGTTAATAGCAATCAGCCCCAGCATTTT | CASSQVGVNSNQPQHF | NA | NA | TRBJ1-5 | TRBV4-1
TGTGCCAGCAGCGGTCAGATTCTGCCCTACGAGCAGTACTTC | CASSGQILPYEQYF | NA | NA | TRBJ2-7 | TRBV11-2
TGTGCCAGCAGAGACAAACTTCGGACAGGGGGCTACAATGAGCAGTTCTTC | CASRDKLRTGGYNEQFF | few | TRBD1 | TRBJ2-1 | TRBV7-2
TGCAGTGCTAGTTCGGCGGGGGCTCAGACCCAGTACTTC | CSASSAGAQTQYF | NA | NA | TRBJ2-5 | TRBV20-1
TGCAGCGTTGTAAGTGCCTACGAGCAGTACTTC | CSVVSAYEQYF | few | NA | TRBJ2-7 | TRBV29-1
TGTGCCAGCAGCGTAGCCGCACGGGCGGGGACGAACACTGAAGCTTTCTTT | CASSVAARAGTNTEAFF | NA | NA | TRBJ1-1 | TRBV9
TGCAGTGCTAACCGGAGCCCCTACGAGCAGTACTTC | CSANRSPYEQYF | NA | NA | TRBJ2-7 | TRBV20-1
TGCGCCAGCAGCTTGGGACAGTCTGTGGATGAGCAGTTCTTC | CASSLGQSVDEQFF | NA | NA | TRBJ2-1 | TRBV5-1
TGTGCCAGCAGTCGACAGGGGGCGCGAAATGAGCAGTTCTTC | CASSRQGARNEQFF | few | TRBD1 | TRBJ2-1 | TRBV12-3/TRBV12-4
TGCGCCAGCAGCCCCGAGGTGGCAGACTTGCAGTTCTTC | CASSPEVADLQFF | NA | NA | TRBJ2-1 | TRBV5-1
TGCAGTGCTAGAGAGTCCGGGACAGGGTTAAACACTGAAGCTTTCTTT | CSARESGTGLNTEAFF | NA | TRBD1 | TRBJ1-1 | TRBV20-1
TGCAGTGCCACAGGGAGGGTCTATGGCTACACCTTC | CSATGRVYGYTF | NA | NA | TRBJ1-2 | TRBV20-1
TGTGCCAGCAGTACGGGACAGGGAAATGAGCAGTTCTTC | CASSTGQGNEQFF | many | TRBD1 | TRBJ2-1 | TRBV12-3/TRBV12-4
TGCAGTGCTAGCGGGACAGGGGTCCGCGTCTCCTACAATGAGCAGTTCTTC | CSASGTGVRVSYNEQFF | few | TRBD1 | TRBJ2-1 | TRBV20-1
TGTGCCATCAGCTTCACCCTCCCCGGGACAGGGACTGGAAACACCATATATTTT | CAISFTLPGTGTGNTIYF | NA | TRBD1 | TRBJ1-3 | TRBV10-3
TGCAGTGCTAAAATTGTTGCAGGGATAGATACGCAGTATTTT | CSAKIVAGIDTQYF | NA | NA | TRBJ2-3 | TRBV20-1
TGTGCCAGCAGTTCTGCAGTTTTGTGGGAAGCCGGAGGCTACACCTTC | CASSSAVLWEAGGYTF | once | NA | TRBJ1-2 | TRBV28
TGTGCCAGCAGATCCACAGGTAGGGGACCCCCCTACAATGAGCAGTTCTTC | CASRSTGRGPPYNEQFF | NA | NA | TRBJ2-1 | TRBV12-3/TRBV12-4
TGTGCCAGCAGCCAAGCCAGGGCCCGGCGAAACACCATATATTTT | CASSQARARRNTIYF | few | NA | TRBJ1-3 | TRBV4-2
TGTGCCAGCAGCTTAGCGGGGGGGCCGATTGGTGAGCAGTTCTTC | CASSLAGGPIGEQFF | NA | NA | TRBJ2-1 | TRBV7-8
TGCAGTGCTAGTGAAGCGGGGGGGCCTCGAGAGACCCAGTACTTC | CSASEAGGPRETQYF | few | TRBD2 | TRBJ2-5 | TRBV20-1
TGTGCCAGCAGTTTATCCGGGGCCACAGATACGCAGTATTTT | CASSLSGATDTQYF | NA | NA | TRBJ2-3 | TRBV28
TGCAGTGCTAGAGATTTAGATGTGGGACGTCGTAAGAACACCGGGGAGCTGTTTTTT | CSARDLDVGRRKNTGELFF | few | NA | TRBJ2-2 | TRBV20-1